This TCR beta chain was observed in a study of brain T cells in children with intractable seizures. V was clipped by 1 base and J by 0 bases, with 4 bases between them. This CDR3 is 12 amino acids long. Germline V gives CDR1 SQVTM, CDR2 ANQGSEA. Comment on this clone: Its specificity is not known.

The data were produced by immunoSEQ multiplex PCR, yet TCRdb's version contains in-frame clones alone and is incomplete. In the table there are about 340,000 clones, 93% of which are singletons. The study, taken as a whole, reports: Patients' HCMV serostatus was unknown; virus specificity rests on CDR3 similarity alone. Absence of clones before surgery may stem from lower sequencing depth.

Time point specified: blood from clinic visit 5 months post-surgery; TSC patient then seizure free. Surgery cases with the highest brain T cell transcript signatures were chosen for sequencing. Before surgery, patients took at least one anti-epileptic drug. The sequencing used peripheral blood, collected more than 4 months after surgery. The chain joins TRBV29-1 to TRBJ2-7; D call uncertain. The TCR sequence derives from a boy in the first two years of life with tuberous sclerosis and intractable seizures. The CDR3 here is CSVEVFSYEQYF. The CDR3 DNA is TGCAGCGTTGAAGTATTCTCCTACGAGCAGTACTTC.